This TCR beta chain comes out of a study of radiation and T cells in renal cell carcinoma. Study at large: Nephrectomy followed 15 Gy stereotactic body radiation by 4 weeks.

Stated time point: blood 2 weeks post-SBRT. Documented treatment: 15 Gy SBRT to primary tumor, nephrectomy 4 weeks later. Radiation-treated patients gave blood at baseline, week 2 and week 4. V dropped 0 bases and J dropped 0; count of bases not matched to a gene: 9. The CDR3 spans 18 residues. Germline values: CDR1 SGHRS, CDR2 YFSETQ. Study observations and caveats: No pretreatment tumor biopsies were available for baseline clonotypes. Top tumor clonotypes rose in blood 2 weeks post-radiation, then contracted.

As concerns this clone: Its antigen is as yet unknown.

TCRdb keeps only in-frame clones here, not all; method: immunoSEQ multiplex PCR. The sample includes just over 150,000 clones, over 80% of them seen just once. The sequencing here drew on blood, taken from a patient whose treatment included radiotherapy and nephrectomy. The TCR was taken from a woman aged 50 to 60 with renal cell carcinoma. The chain carries TRBV5-1 and TRBJ2-7, with TRBD2 identical over 10 bases. This CDR3 is CASSLGASGGTSSYEQYF. CDR3 nucleotides: TGCGCCAGCAGCTTGGGGGCTAGCGGGGGTACTAGCTCCTACGAGCAGTACTTC.